The present T cell receptor beta chain was sequenced within a study of blood T cell repertoires in COVID-19. Across the study: The United States, Italy and Spain provided the acute and convalescent COVID-19 samples. T cells, B-cell-depleted T cells, or PBMCs provided the cDNA or gDNA that served as material.

In the authors' methods: Reference gene primer amplification in the assay estimated nucleated cell counts. Measured with immunoSEQ multiplex PCR; TCRdb has only the in-frame clones, and not every one. The V and J calls and the clone size are those of that table, but D and trimming were determined from the DNA. The sample shows about 220,000 clones, roughly 84% of them seen only once. The V end lost 0 bases, the J end lost 5 bases, and 17 bases lay between the germline ends. The length of the CDR3 is 17 residues. The germline CDR1 and CDR2 sequences are ENHRY and SYGVKD. The sequenced material came from peripheral blood. The TCR comes from a woman aged 25 to 39 who had recovered from COVID-19. The V gene is TRBV10-3, the J gene TRBJ1-5; D is possibly TRBD1 (5 bases). CDR3 loop: CAISESSTPPGDQPQHF. Here the CDR3 DNA reads TGTGCCATCAGTGAGTCGAGTACGCCGCCGGGGGATCAGCCCCAGCATTTT.